A single sample is the source of the 15 T cell receptor beta chains below, sequenced in a study of T cells in Graves' hyperthyroidism and ophthalmopathy. The CDR3 regions of TCR beta were amplified from RNA transcripts. During a first-round RT-PCR of the TCR CDR3, the HTBI primer set was used. TCRdb processed the multiplex PCR reads anew with MiXCR; each CDR3 protein has one entry. The sample consists of 550,000 to 600,000 distinct CDR3 sequences, roughly 17% of them appearing once. Material for sequencing was blood. The receptors here all came from a woman between 18 and 29 years old with Graves' hyperthyroidism.

This clonotype showed up just a few times. Here the CDR3 reads CSGGTGGGYGYTF. The CDR3 DNA is TGCAGCGGCGGGACAGGGGGAGGTTATGGCTACACCTTC. This chain connects TRBV29-1 to TRBJ1-2, with 11 bases lining up with TRBD1. The CDR3 is 13 amino acids. Germline values: CDR1 SQVTM, CDR2 ANQGSEA. V lost 7 bases and J lost 5; bases outside the gene matches: 6.

J is TRBJ2-5 and V is TRBV7-8, with 14 nucleotides matching TRBD2. CDR3 size: 18 residues. V shed 4 bases and J 6 bases; nucleotides not matched to a gene: 13. Germline values: CDR1 SGHVS, CDR2 FQNEAQ. CDR3 sequence reads: CASSSGLAGGYQMKTQYF. The CDR3 DNA sequence: TGTGCCAGCAGCTCAGGACTAGCGGGGGGCTACCAAATGAAGACCCAGTACTTC.

The V and J genes are TRBV20-1 and TRBJ2-1, with 14 bases matching TRBD2. Germline V gene data show CDR1 as DFQATT and CDR2 as SNEGSKA (reference sequence). The ends lost 3 bases at V and 7 bases at J; junction bases unmatched: 5. The length of the CDR3 is 15 residues. The CDR3 reads CSASPTSGGVNEQFF. In nucleotides, the CDR3 is TGCAGTGCTAGTCCGACTAGCGGGGGGGTTAATGAGCAGTTCTTC.

This clonotype was found a few times. The rearrangement joins TRBV7-3 to TRBJ2-3, with TRBD2 matching over 9 bases. Germline CDR1 reads SGHTA; CDR2 reads FQGTGA. The CDR3 covers 19 residues. V dropped 5 bases and J dropped 4; count of bases not matched to a gene: 19. CDR3 in amino acids: CASSPTAWRGGGGSDTQYF. The DNA for the CDR3 is TGTGCCAGCAGCCCGACCGCTTGGCGGGGGGGCGGTGGTTCAGATACGCAGTATTTT.

V is TRBV7-6 and J is TRBJ2-1; D uncertain. Trimming stripped 5 bases from V and 0 bases from J, with 8 bases between. CDR3 length: 14 residues. Germline-derived CDR1 and CDR2 are SGHVS and FNYEAQ. The CDR3 nucleotides are TGTGCCAGCAGCGCTATGGGCTCCTACAATGAGCAGTTCTTC. This translates into CASSAMGSYNEQFF.

The CDR3 region has the DNA TGTGCCAGCAGCCAGACCCGCCTAGCGGGAGTTTACGAGCAGTACTTC. Its translation is CASSQTRLAGVYEQYF. V and J are TRBV12-3 or TRBV12-4 and TRBJ2-7, with 10 positions matching TRBD2. The length of the CDR3 is 16 residues. V lost 6 bases to trimming and J lost 4 bases; unmatched junction nucleotides: 12.

The V and J genes are TRBV7-9 and TRBJ2-2; D perhaps matches TRBD2 (5 bases). V was trimmed by 2 bases and J by 1 base, leaving 14 bases between them. Per the germline V gene, CDR1 is SEHNR and CDR2 is FQNEAQ (reference sequence). The CDR3 length is 17 residues. This CDR3 reads CASSLWAGLGNTGELFF. The DNA for the CDR3 is TGTGCCAGCAGCTTATGGGCAGGACTCGGGAACACCGGGGAGCTGTTTTTT.

About this clonotype itself: Mismatch with germline at one junction end may stem from a read error. The rearrangement uses TRBV7-8 and TRBJ1-6, with D tentatively TRBD1 (6 bases). Germline V gene sequence: CDR1 SGHVS, CDR2 FQNEAQ. The CDR3 loop spans 14 amino acids. The CDR3 here is CASSQDRLLSPLHF. CDR3 DNA: TGCGCCAGCAGCCAAGACAGGTTACTTTCACCCCTCCACTTT.

This clonotype was detected many times. CDR3 sequence (DNA): TGTGCCAGCACCCTTAGTGCAGAGACCCAGTACTTC. It translates to CASTLSAETQYF. The chain couples TRBV7-8 to TRBJ2-5; D is unclear. Germline CDR1 is SGHVS and CDR2 is FQNEAQ. The CDR3 consists of 12 residues. Trimming left V 7 bases short and J 4 bases short, with 10 bases between.

This clonotype showed up many times. This chain joins TRBV20-1 and TRBJ1-2; 7 bases agree with TRBD1. CDR1 DFQATT and CDR2 SNEGSKA come from the germline V gene (reference sequence). Trimming cost V 6 bases and J 4 bases; bases outside gene matches: 2. This CDR3 spans 11 amino acids. The CDR3 sequence: CSARGFYGYTF. The DNA for the CDR3 is TGCAGTGCCAGGGGGTTCTATGGCTACACCTTC.

The V and J genes are TRBV19 and TRBJ2-1; TRBD2 aligns across 7 bases. V gave up 3 bases and J gave up 6 bases; unmatched junction bases: 8. The germline gives CDR1 LNHDA, CDR2 SQIVND (reference sequence). This CDR3 spans 15 amino acids. The DNA for the CDR3 is TGTGCCAGTAGTATTCTCCGACTAGCCGGCAATGAGCAGTTCTTC. This codes for CASSILRLAGNEQFF.

This clonotype was seen at least ten times. The J gene is TRBJ2-5, the V gene TRBV7-2; D unclear. Germline V gene sequence: CDR1 SGHTA, CDR2 FQGNSA. The CDR3 loop spans 15 amino acids. Trimming pared 1 base from V and 0 bases from J, leaving 9 bases between. The CDR3: CASSLGRLNQETQYF. Here the CDR3 DNA reads TGTGCCAGCAGCTTAGGACGGCTAAACCAAGAGACCCAGTACTTC.

This clonotype showed up just a few times. The chain couples TRBV16 to TRBJ1-2, with a weak D call TRBD1 (5 bases). CDR1 is KGHSY and CDR2 is FQNENV in the germline V gene. The CDR3 runs to 15 residues. Trimming stripped 2 bases from V and 2 bases from J, with 12 bases between. CDR3 DNA: TGTGCCAGCAGCCAAGCTGACAGAGCAAACTATGGCTACACCTTC. Its translation: CASSQADRANYGYTF.

This clonotype occurred many times. V and J are TRBV20-1 and TRBJ2-7; D possibly uses TRBD1 or TRBD2 (5 bases each). This CDR3 has 14 amino acids. Trimming stripped 3 bases from V and 5 bases from J, with 17 bases between. CDR1 is DFQATT, CDR2 SNEGSKA, per germline (reference sequence). The DNA of the CDR3 is TGCAGTGCTAGTACTCGTGGGGGAGTCCACGAGCAGTACTTC. As protein: CSASTRGGVHEQYF.

The table lists this clonotype with many counts. The chain recombines TRBV28 with TRBJ2-1; 11 bases match TRBD2. Germline CDR1 is MDHEN and CDR2 is SYDVKM. Trimming removed 7 bases from V and 4 bases from J; junction bases left unmatched: 9. This CDR3 is 16 amino acids long. CDR3 bases: TGTGCCAGCAAAGAACCGGGACTAGCGGTTTACAATGAGCAGTTCTTC. Translating gives CASKEPGLAVYNEQFF.